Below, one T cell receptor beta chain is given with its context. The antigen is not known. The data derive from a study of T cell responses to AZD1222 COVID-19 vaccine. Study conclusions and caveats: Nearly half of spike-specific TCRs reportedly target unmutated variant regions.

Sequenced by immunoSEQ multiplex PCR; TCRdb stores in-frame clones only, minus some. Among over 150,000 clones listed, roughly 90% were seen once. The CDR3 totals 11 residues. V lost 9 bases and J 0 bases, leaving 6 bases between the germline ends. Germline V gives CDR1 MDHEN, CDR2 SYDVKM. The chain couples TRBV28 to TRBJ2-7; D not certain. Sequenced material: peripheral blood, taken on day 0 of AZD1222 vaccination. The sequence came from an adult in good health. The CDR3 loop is CASASSYEQYF. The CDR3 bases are TGTGCCAGTGCGAGCTCCTACGAGCAGTACTTC. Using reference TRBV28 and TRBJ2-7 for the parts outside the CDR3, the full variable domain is DVKVTQSSRYLVKRTGEKVFLECVQDMDHENMFWYRQDPGLGLRLIYFSYDVKMKEKGDIPEGYSVSREKKERFSLILESASTNQTSMYLCASASSYEQYFGPGTRLTVT.